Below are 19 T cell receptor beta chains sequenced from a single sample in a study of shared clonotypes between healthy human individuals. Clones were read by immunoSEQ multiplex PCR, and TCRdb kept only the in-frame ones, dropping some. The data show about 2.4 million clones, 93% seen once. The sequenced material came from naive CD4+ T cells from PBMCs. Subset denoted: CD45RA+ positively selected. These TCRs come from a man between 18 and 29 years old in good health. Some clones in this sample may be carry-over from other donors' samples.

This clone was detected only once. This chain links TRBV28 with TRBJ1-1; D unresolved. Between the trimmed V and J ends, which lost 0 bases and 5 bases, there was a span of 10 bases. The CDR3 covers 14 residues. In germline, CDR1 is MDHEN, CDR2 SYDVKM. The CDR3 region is CASSLWGRKTEAFF. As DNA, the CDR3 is TGTGCCAGCAGTTTATGGGGGAGAAAAACTGAAGCTTTCTTT.

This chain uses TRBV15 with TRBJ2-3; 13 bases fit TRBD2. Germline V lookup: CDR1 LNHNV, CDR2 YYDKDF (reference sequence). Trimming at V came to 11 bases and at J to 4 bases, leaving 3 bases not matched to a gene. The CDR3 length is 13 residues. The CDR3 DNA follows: TGTGCCGCCGGACTAGCGGGAGCAGATACGCAGTATTTT. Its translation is CAAGLAGADTQYF.

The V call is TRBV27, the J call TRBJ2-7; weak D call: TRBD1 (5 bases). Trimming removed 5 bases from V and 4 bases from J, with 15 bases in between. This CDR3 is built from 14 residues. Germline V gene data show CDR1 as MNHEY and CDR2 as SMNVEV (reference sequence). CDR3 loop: CASSEPSRAYEQYF. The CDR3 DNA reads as TGTGCCAGCAGTGAGCCGTCCAGGGCTTACGAGCAGTACTTC.

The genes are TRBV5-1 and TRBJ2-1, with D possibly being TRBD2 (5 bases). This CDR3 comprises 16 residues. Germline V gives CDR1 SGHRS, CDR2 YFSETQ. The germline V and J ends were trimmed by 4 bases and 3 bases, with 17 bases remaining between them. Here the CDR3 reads CASSHGLERNYNEQFF. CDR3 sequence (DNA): TGCGCCAGCAGCCACGGACTGGAGCGAAACTACAATGAGCAGTTCTTC.

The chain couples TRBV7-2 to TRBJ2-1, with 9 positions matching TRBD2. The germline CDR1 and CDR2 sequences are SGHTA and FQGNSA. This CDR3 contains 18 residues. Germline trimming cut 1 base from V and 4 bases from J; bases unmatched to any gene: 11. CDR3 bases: TGTGCCAGCAGCTTAGTCAGTGGGCTAGCGGGACGATACAATGAGCAGTTCTTC. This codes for CASSLVSGLAGRYNEQFF.

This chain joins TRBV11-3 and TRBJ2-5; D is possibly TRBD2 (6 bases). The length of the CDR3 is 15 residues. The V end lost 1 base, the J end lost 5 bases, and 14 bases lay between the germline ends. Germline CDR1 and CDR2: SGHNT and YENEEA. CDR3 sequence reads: CASSLGSWGDETQYF. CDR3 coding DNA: TGTGCCAGCAGCTTAGGATCCTGGGGGGACGAGACCCAGTACTTC.

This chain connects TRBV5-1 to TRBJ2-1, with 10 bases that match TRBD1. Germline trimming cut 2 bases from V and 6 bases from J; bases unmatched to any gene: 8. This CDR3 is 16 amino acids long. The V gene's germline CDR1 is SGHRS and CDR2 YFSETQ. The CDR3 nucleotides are TGCGCCAGCAGCTTTCGGACAGGGGGAAATGCCAATGAGCAGTTCTTC. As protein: CASSFRTGGNANEQFF.

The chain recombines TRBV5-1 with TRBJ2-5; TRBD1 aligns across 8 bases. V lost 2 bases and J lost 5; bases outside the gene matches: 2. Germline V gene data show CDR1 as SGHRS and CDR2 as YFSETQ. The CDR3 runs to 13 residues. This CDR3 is CASSFRGLETQYF. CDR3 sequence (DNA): TGCGCCAGCAGCTTCAGGGGGCTTGAGACCCAGTACTTC.

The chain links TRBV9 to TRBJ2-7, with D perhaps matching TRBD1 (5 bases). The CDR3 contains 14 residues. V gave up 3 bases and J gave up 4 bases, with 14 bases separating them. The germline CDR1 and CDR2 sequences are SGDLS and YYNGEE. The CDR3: CASSDTGQGYEQYF. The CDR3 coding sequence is TGTGCCAGCAGCGACACCGGACAAGGATACGAGCAGTACTTC.

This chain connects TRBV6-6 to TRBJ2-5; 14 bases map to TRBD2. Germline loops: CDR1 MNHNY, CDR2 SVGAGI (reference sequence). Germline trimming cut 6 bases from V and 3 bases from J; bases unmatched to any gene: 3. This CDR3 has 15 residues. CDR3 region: CASRPTSGREETQYF. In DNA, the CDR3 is TGTGCCAGCAGACCGACTAGCGGGAGGGAAGAGACCCAGTACTTC.

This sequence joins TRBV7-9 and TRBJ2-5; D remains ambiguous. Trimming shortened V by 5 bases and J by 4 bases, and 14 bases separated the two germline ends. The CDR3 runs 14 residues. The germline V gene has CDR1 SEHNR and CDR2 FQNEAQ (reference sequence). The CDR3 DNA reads TGTGCCAGCAGCCTCAACGCAGGTGGAGAGACCCAGTACTTC. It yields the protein CASSLNAGGETQYF.

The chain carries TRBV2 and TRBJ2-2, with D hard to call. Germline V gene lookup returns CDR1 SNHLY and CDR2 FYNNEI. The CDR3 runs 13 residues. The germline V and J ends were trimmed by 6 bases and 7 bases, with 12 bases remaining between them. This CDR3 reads CASSPLLGGELFF. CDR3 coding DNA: TGTGCCAGCAGCCCGTTACTGGGCGGGGAGCTGTTTTTT.

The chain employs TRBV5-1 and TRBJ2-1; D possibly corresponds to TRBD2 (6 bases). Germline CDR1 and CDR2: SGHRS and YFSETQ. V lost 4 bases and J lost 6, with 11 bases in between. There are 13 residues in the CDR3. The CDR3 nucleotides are TGCGCCAGCAGCCCGGAAGCGGGCAATGAGCAGTTCTTC. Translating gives CASSPEAGNEQFF.

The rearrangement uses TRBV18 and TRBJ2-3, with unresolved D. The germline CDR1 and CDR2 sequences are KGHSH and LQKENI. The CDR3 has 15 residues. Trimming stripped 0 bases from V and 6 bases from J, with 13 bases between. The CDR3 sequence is CASSPPNGLGDTQYF. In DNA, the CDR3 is TGTGCCAGCTCACCACCCAATGGGTTAGGGGATACGCAGTATTTT. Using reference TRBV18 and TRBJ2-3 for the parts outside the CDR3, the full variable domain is NAGVMQNPRHLVRRRGQEARLRCSPMKGHSHVYWYRQLPEEGLKFMVYLQKENIIDESGMPKERFSAEFPKEGPSILRIQQVVRGDSAAYFCASSPPNGLGDTQYFGPGTRLTVL.

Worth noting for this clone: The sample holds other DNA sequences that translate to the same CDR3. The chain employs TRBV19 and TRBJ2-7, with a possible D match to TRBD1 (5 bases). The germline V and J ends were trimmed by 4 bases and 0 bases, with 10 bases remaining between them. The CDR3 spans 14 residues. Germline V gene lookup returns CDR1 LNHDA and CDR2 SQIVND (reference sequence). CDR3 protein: CASSRQRSSYEQYF. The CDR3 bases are TGTGCCAGTAGTAGACAGCGAAGCTCCTACGAGCAGTACTTC.

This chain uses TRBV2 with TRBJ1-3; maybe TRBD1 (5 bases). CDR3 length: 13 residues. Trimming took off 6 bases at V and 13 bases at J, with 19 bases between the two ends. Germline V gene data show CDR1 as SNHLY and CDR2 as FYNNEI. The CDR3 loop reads CASSVTATWTIYF. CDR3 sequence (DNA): TGTGCCAGCAGCGTGACAGCTACCTGGACAATATATTTT.

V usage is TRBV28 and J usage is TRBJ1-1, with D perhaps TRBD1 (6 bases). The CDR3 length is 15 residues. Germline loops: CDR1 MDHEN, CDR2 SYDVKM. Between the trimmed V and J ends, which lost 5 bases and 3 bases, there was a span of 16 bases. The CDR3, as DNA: TGTGCCAGCAGTCAGGGGCGGGACCCCCACACTGAAGCTTTCTTT. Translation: CASSQGRDPHTEAFF.

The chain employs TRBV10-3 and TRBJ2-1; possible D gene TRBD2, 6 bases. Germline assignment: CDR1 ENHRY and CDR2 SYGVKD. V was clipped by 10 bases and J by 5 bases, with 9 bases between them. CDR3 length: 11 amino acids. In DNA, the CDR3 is TGTGCCACGACTAGGGACAATGAGCAGTTCTTC. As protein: CATTRDNEQFF.

The CDR3, as DNA: TGTGCCAGCTCACCACGGGAGGGGGACAACACTGAAGCTTTCTTT. It translates to CASSPREGDNTEAFF. This chain connects TRBV18 to TRBJ1-1; tentatively, D is TRBD1 (6 bases). CDR1 is KGHSH and CDR2 is LQKENI in the germline V gene. Trimming removed 1 base from V and 2 bases from J, with 11 bases in between. This CDR3 has 15 amino acids.